One sample yielded the 20 T cell receptor beta chains listed below, sequenced in a study of vaccination effects on CD4 cells after COVID-19. The antigens for these receptors are not known. Generated by immunoSEQ multiplex PCR, the TCRdb table keeps only in-frame clones and is missing some. This sample yields more than 30,000 clones, of which roughly 74% are seen a single time; roughly 3.1% belongs to the top ten. Researchers isolated CD4+ T cells once approximately eleven days of culture had elapsed. Material: CD4+ T cells from PBMCs cultured without peptide, obtained before COVID-19 vaccination. These receptors all come from a human donor who received a COVID-19 vaccine.

The V call is TRBV18, the J call TRBJ1-5; 9 positions agree with TRBD1. The germline gives CDR1 KGHSH, CDR2 LQKENI. Germline trimming cut 5 bases from V and 6 bases from J; bases unmatched to any gene: 8. CDR3 length equals 15 residues. The CDR3 protein is CASSAGQGLGQPQHF. CDR3 nucleotide sequence: TGTGCCAGCTCAGCGGGACAGGGTTTAGGTCAGCCCCAGCATTTT.

This chain uses TRBV7-9 with TRBJ2-7; tentatively, D is TRBD1 (6 bases). Germline-derived CDR1 and CDR2 are SEHNR and FQNEAQ (reference sequence). Trimming removed 1 base from V and 2 bases from J, with 12 bases in between. This CDR3 spans 15 amino acids. CDR3: CASSLGQVGTYEQYF. The CDR3 coding sequence is TGTGCCAGCAGCTTAGGACAGGTGGGAACCTACGAGCAGTACTTC.

V usage is TRBV29-1 and J usage is TRBJ2-3; D gene uncertain. The length of the CDR3 is 15 residues. The V gene's germline CDR1 is SQVTM and CDR2 ANQGSEA. With 5 bases removed from V and 1 base from J, the gap between germline ends came to 16 bases. In nucleotides, the CDR3 is TGCAGCGTTTATGACTCAGTTCTCCGCACAGATACGCAGTATTTT. Translated: CSVYDSVLRTDTQYF.

The V call is TRBV11-3, the J call TRBJ2-7; 8 nucleotides line up with TRBD2. Germline V gene data show CDR1 as SGHNT and CDR2 as YENEEA. The CDR3 has 16 amino acids. Unmatched junction bases numbered 11, after V lost 5 bases and J lost 2 bases. The CDR3 nucleotides read TGTGCCAGCAGCAAAGGGGCTAGCGGGTCCACCTACGAGCAGTACTTC. Protein sequence: CASSKGASGSTYEQYF.

The V call is TRBV5-4, the J call TRBJ2-1; 10 nucleotides line up with TRBD2. J gave up 7 bases and V 1 base, and 5 bases lay outside the gene matches. The CDR3 extends over 15 amino acids. Germline CDR1 is SGHNT and CDR2 is YYREEE (reference sequence). In DNA form, the CDR3 reads TGTGCCAGCAGCTTGAGCCTAGCGGGGGTGAATGAGCAGTTCTTC. It encodes CASSLSLAGVNEQFF.

V is TRBV6-5 and J is TRBJ1-2; 9 bases fit TRBD1. Trimming at V came to 5 bases and at J to 4 bases, leaving 8 bases not matched to a gene. This CDR3 comprises 15 residues. Germline V gene lookup returns CDR1 MNHEY and CDR2 SVGAGI. The CDR3 sequence is CASSTQGTGLYGYTF. In DNA, the CDR3 is TGTGCCAGCAGTACCCAGGGGACAGGGCTCTATGGCTACACCTTC.

This clone was seen just once. CDR3 amino acids: CASSLDTGSTDTQYF. DNA for the CDR3: TGTGCCAGCAGCTTGGATACAGGTTCCACAGATACGCAGTATTTT. The chain links TRBV5-4 to TRBJ2-3, with a tentative D call TRBD1 (5 bases). This CDR3 spans 15 amino acids. Trimming took 0 bases from V and 2 from J, leaving 10 bases between them. Germline CDR1 is SGHNT and CDR2 is YYREEE (reference sequence).

The gene calls are TRBV6-5 and TRBJ2-7; weak D call: TRBD2 (6 bases). The germline gives CDR1 MNHEY, CDR2 SVGAGI. V was clipped by 0 bases and J by 3 bases, with 9 bases between them. This CDR3 contains 14 residues. CDR3 in DNA: TGTGCCAGCAGTTACTCGACTAGAAACTACGAGCAGTACTTC. Amino acid sequence: CASSYSTRNYEQYF.

The chain carries TRBV7-6 and TRBJ2-1; D may be TRBD2 (6 bases). Germline V gene data show CDR1 as SGHVS and CDR2 as FNYEAQ. Trimming stripped 2 bases from V and 6 bases from J, with 32 bases between. This CDR3 region has 21 residues. The CDR3 bases are TGTGCCAGCAGCTTAATTCCGGCAGGGTTAACTGGGGGAGGTTCGGGCAATGAGCAGTTCTTC. Encoded protein: CASSLIPAGLTGGGSGNEQFF. Full variable domain (missing parts from reference TRBV7-6 and TRBJ2-1): GAGVSQSPRYKVTKRGQDVALRCDPISGHVSLYWYRQALGQGPEFLTYFNYEAQQDKSGLPNDRFSAERPEGSISTLTIQRTEQRDSAMYRCASSLIPAGLTGGGSGNEQFFGPGTRLTVL.

This clone was seen just once. J is TRBJ2-2 and V is TRBV5-4; TRBD1 is a possible D gene (6 bases). Trimming left V 4 bases short and J 6 bases short, with 10 bases between. Per germline, CDR1 SGHNT and CDR2 YYREEE (reference sequence). The CDR3 runs to 13 residues. The CDR3 loop is CASSPDRSGELFF. The CDR3 DNA reads as TGTGCCAGCAGCCCCGACAGGTCCGGGGAGCTGTTTTTT.

Note on this clone: One junction end does not reproduce the germline sequence, and a read error may be involved. The J gene is TRBJ2-2, the V gene TRBV7-7, with 7 bases that match TRBD1. CDR3 length equals 14 residues. Germline V gene sequence: CDR1 SSHAT, CDR2 FNYEAQ (reference sequence). CDR3 sequence (DNA): TGTGCTAGCAGCCTAGGGGGCCGGACCGGGGAGCTGTTTTTT. Its translation: CASSLGGRTGELFF.

V gene TRBV11-2 combines with J gene TRBJ2-1; possibly TRBD1 for D (5 bases). The CDR3 sequence is 15 residues long. CDR1 and CDR2 from the germline V gene are SGHAT and FQNNGV. Trimming removed 2 bases at V and 1 base at J, with 9 bases between. This chain's CDR3 is CASSLRGTSYNEQFF. The CDR3 DNA reads as TGTGCCAGCAGCTTAAGGGGTACTTCCTACAATGAGCAGTTCTTC.

The chain employs TRBV27 and TRBJ2-2; 7 nucleotides line up with TRBD2. V was pared by 5 bases and J by 7 bases, with 7 bases of the junction left unmatched. Germline CDR1 is MNHEY and CDR2 is SMNVEV (reference sequence). The CDR3 consists of 14 residues. CDR3 protein: CASSPDRTSGELFF. The CDR3 DNA reads as TGTGCCAGCAGTCCGGACCGGACTAGCGGGGAGCTGTTTTTT.

This sequence joins TRBV7-9 and TRBJ2-3; D is unresolved. From germline, CDR1 is SEHNR and CDR2 FQNEAQ (reference sequence). The CDR3 is 13 residues long. Between the trimmed V and J ends, which lost 1 base and 6 bases, there was a span of 8 bases. This chain's CDR3 is CASSLGTGDTQYF. CDR3 bases: TGTGCCAGCAGCTTAGGGACCGGCGATACGCAGTATTTT.

This rearrangement joins TRBV6-6 to TRBJ1-1, with a weak D call TRBD1 (5 bases). Germline loops: CDR1 MNHNY, CDR2 SVGAGI (reference sequence). V shed 7 bases and J shed 4 bases, with 13 bases lying between them. The CDR3 spans 13 residues. CDR3 DNA: TGTGCCAGCACCCCGGGCAGGGCCACTGAAGCTTTCTTT. It is translated as CASTPGRATEAFF.

The chain has TRBV27 and TRBJ2-7, with D perhaps TRBD1 (5 bases). CDR1 is MNHEY, CDR2 SMNVEV, per germline (reference sequence). Trimming removed 1 base at V and 2 bases at J, with 9 bases between. The CDR3 has 14 amino acids. CDR3 DNA sequence: TGTGCCAGCAGTTTATGGGTGGGGCCCTACGAGCAGTACTTC. It codes for CASSLWVGPYEQYF.

The chain recombines TRBV7-9 with TRBJ1-3, with D uncertain. This CDR3 region has 15 residues. The V and J ends lost 4 bases and 2 bases respectively, with 12 bases between them. CDR1 is SEHNR and CDR2 is FQNEAQ in the germline V gene (reference sequence). CDR3 sequence reads: CASSSLGSPGNTIYF. Here the CDR3 DNA reads TGTGCCAGCAGCTCCCTCGGGTCCCCTGGAAACACCATATATTTT.

The chain combines TRBV18 with TRBJ1-5; 7 nucleotides match TRBD1. This CDR3 contains 15 residues. V shed 6 bases and J 7 bases; nucleotides not matched to a gene: 12. Germline values: CDR1 KGHSH, CDR2 LQKENI. The CDR3 here is CASSTTHRGGQPQHF. The CDR3 DNA reads TGTGCCAGCTCCACCACGCACAGGGGAGGGCAGCCCCAGCATTTT.

The genes are TRBV28 and TRBJ2-5; tentatively, D is TRBD1 or TRBD2 (5 bases each). Germline-derived CDR1 and CDR2 are MDHEN and SYDVKM. V shed 0 bases and J shed 2 bases, with 13 bases lying between them. This CDR3 is 16 amino acids long. For the CDR3, the DNA is TGTGCCAGCAGTTTATGGAGAGGCAGGGAGCAAGAGACCCAGTACTTC. Residues: CASSLWRGREQETQYF.

This chain uses TRBV2 with TRBJ1-5, with 10 nucleotides matching TRBD1. CDR1 and CDR2 from the germline V gene are SNHLY and FYNNEI. V shed 4 bases and J 7 bases; nucleotides not matched to a gene: 4. CDR3 size: 14 residues. This CDR3 is CASSGDRGGQPQHF. Here the CDR3 DNA reads TGTGCCAGCAGTGGGGACAGGGGAGGCCAGCCCCAGCATTTT.